Presented here are 24 T cell receptor beta chains from one specimen sequenced in a study of metastatic and nonmetastatic thyroid tumors. All patients were treatment-naive before thyroid surgery. MiXCR reprocessed the PCR reads for TCRdb. Found here are about 27,000 clones, 13% of them singletons; the top ten hold about 5.3%. The source material was blood. Receptor source: a female donor with papillary thyroid cancer or a benign thyroid nodule (not recorded which). Some clones in this sample may be carry-over from other donors' samples.

Ten or more counts support this clone. Being one base from a much bigger clone, this may be a read error. The V call is TRBV10-2, the J call TRBJ2-1; 12 nucleotides line up with TRBD2. The CDR3 runs 16 residues. The V segment lost 6 bases and the J segment 5 bases; nucleotides outside the gene matches: 8. Germline CDR1 WSHSY, CDR2 SAAADI. The CDR3 region is CASRVLAGGLDNEQFF. The CDR3, as DNA: TGCGCCAGCAGAGTACTAGCGGGAGGCCTCGACAATGAGCAGTTCTTC.

This clone was seen repeatedly, ten times or more. The chain joins TRBV19 to TRBJ2-1, with D possibly being TRBD2 (5 bases). The ends were cut back, 3 bases at V and 1 base at J, with 7 bases in the middle. Germline CDR1 LNHDA, CDR2 SQIVND (reference sequence). The CDR3 sequence is 14 residues long. The CDR3, as DNA: TGTGCCAGTAGTATCGGGGAGTCCTACAATGAGCAGTTCTTC. It is translated as CASSIGESYNEQFF.

Many counts were recorded for this clone. This chain links TRBV20-1 with TRBJ2-1; D might be TRBD2 (6 bases). Between the trimmed V and J ends, which lost 2 bases and 4 bases, there was a span of 18 bases. Germline-derived CDR1 and CDR2 are DFQATT and SNEGSKA (reference sequence). The CDR3 totals 16 residues. The CDR3 DNA reads TGCAGTGCTAGACGAAAGAGGAGGGAGTGGTACAATGAGCAGTTCTTC. This translates into CSARRKRREWYNEQFF.

Ten or more counts support this clone. The rearrangement uses TRBV19 and TRBJ2-2, with 8 bases identical to TRBD1. In germline, CDR1 is LNHDA, CDR2 SQIVND (reference sequence). The CDR3 contains 16 residues. V shed 9 bases, J shed 0 bases, and the junction held 9 bases outside the gene matches. CDR3 nucleotide sequence: TGTGCCAGCCGGGAGACAGGGGCCCCGAACACCGGGGAGCTGTTTTTT. Translation gives CASRETGAPNTGELFF.

This clone was counted ten times or more. V gene TRBV9 combines with J gene TRBJ2-1, with 9 bases matching TRBD2. The germline V gene encodes CDR1 SGDLS and CDR2 YYNGEE. J gave up 0 bases and V 3 bases, and 4 bases lay outside the gene matches. CDR3 length: 16 residues. The chain's CDR3 is CASSALAGDSYNEQFF. The CDR3 DNA sequence: TGTGCCAGCAGCGCATTAGCGGGAGACTCCTACAATGAGCAGTTCTTC.

This clone showed up many times. The J gene is TRBJ1-2, the V gene TRBV2; D remains ambiguous. V lost 4 bases and J lost 0, with 9 bases in between. The V gene's germline CDR1 is SNHLY and CDR2 FYNNEI. The CDR3 consists of 14 residues. The CDR3 sequence is CASSVRVANYGYTF. CDR3 sequence (DNA): TGTGCCAGCAGTGTCAGAGTAGCTAACTATGGCTACACCTTC.

This clone was counted at least ten times. This rearrangement joins TRBV25-1 to TRBJ2-5; either TRBD1 or TRBD2 may fit D (5 bases each). Germline values: CDR1 MGHDK, CDR2 SYGVNS. The ends were cut back, 4 bases at V and 4 bases at J, with 22 bases in the middle. CDR3 length: 17 residues. CDR3 sequence reads: CASSALGTSDMGETQYF. In DNA, the CDR3 is TGTGCCAGCAGTGCTTTGGGGACGTCGGATATGGGAGAGACCCAGTACTTC.

This clone was counted ten times or more. This chain connects TRBV6-1 to TRBJ2-1; 7 bases map to TRBD2. The CDR3 is made up of 13 amino acids. Germline CDR1 reads MNHNS; CDR2 reads SASEGT. With V trimmed by 1 base and J by 15 bases, 9 bases remained unmatched. Here the CDR3 DNA reads TGTGCCAGCAGTGAAGTTCGGGACTACAAACTGTTCTTC. This sequence encodes CASSEVRDYKLFF.

This clone was counted many times. Possible read error: a much larger clone is one base away. This chain links TRBV2 with TRBJ2-7, with D possibly being TRBD2 (6 bases). Germline lookup yields CDR1 SNHLY and CDR2 FYNNEI. The CDR3 consists of 13 residues. CDR3 nucleotides: TGTGCCAGCAGTGAAGTGGGGGGATACGAGCGGTACTTC. Amino acids: CASSEVGGYERYF.

This clone was recorded at least ten times. V usage is TRBV5-4 and J usage is TRBJ2-7; maybe TRBD2 (5 bases). The germline V gene has CDR1 SGHNT and CDR2 YYREEE (reference sequence). V was cut by 3 bases and J by 0 bases, with 10 bases left in between. The CDR3 spans 14 residues. The DNA for the CDR3 is TGTGCCAGCAGCTCTCCCGGGGACTCCTACGAGCAGTACTTC. Its protein is CASSSPGDSYEQYF.

This clone was recorded at least ten times. The chain couples TRBV28 to TRBJ1-5; no clear D gene. CDR3 length: 15 residues. The V gene lost 5 bases and the J gene lost 5 bases, with 16 bases spanning the gap. Germline CDR1 is MDHEN and CDR2 is SYDVKM. The CDR3 loop reads CASSLATSGYQPQHF. CDR3 nucleotide sequence: TGTGCCAGCAGTCTCGCGACCTCGGGCTATCAGCCCCAGCATTTT.

This clone was detected many times. The chain uses TRBV3-1 and TRBJ2-5; D is unclear. Per germline, CDR1 LGHDT and CDR2 YNNKEL (reference sequence). With 1 base removed from V and 4 bases from J, the gap between germline ends came to 4 bases. The CDR3 has 12 amino acids. CDR3 in DNA: TGTGCCAGCAGCCAAGTTCGAGAGACCCAGTACTTC. Protein: CASSQVRETQYF.

This clone was detected ten times or more. The CDR3: CSAGLAGVPDTQYF. In nucleotides, the CDR3 is TGCAGCGCGGGACTAGCGGGAGTCCCAGATACGCAGTATTTT. The chain recombines TRBV29-1 with TRBJ2-3; 14 bases match TRBD2. CDR3 length equals 14 residues. After removal of 7 bases from V and 4 bases from J, the junction contained 4 bases not matched to a gene. CDR1 and CDR2 from the germline V gene are SQVTM and ANQGSEA.

This clone showed up many times. In nucleotides, the CDR3 is TGCAGTGCTAGACTAGCGGAAAGCTCTGGGGCCAACGTCCTGACTTTC. This codes for CSARLAESSGANVLTF. The chain links TRBV20-1 to TRBJ2-6; TRBD2 matches at 7 bases. The trim removed 2 bases at V and 0 bases at J, leaving 4 bases unmatched. CDR1 DFQATT and CDR2 SNEGSKA come from the germline V gene (reference sequence). This CDR3 is built from 16 residues.

This clone was counted many times. This chain uses TRBV30 with TRBJ1-3; 10 nucleotides align to TRBD1. The CDR3 consists of 17 residues. In germline, CDR1 is GTSNPN, CDR2 SVGIG (reference sequence). Trimming took 1 base from V and 8 from J; bases not matched to a gene: 14. The CDR3 loop is CAWSDFPRGTGADTIYF. The CDR3 DNA reads as TGTGCCTGGAGTGACTTCCCCCGAGGGACAGGGGCAGACACCATATATTTT.

This clone was recorded many times. This rearrangement joins TRBV20-1 to TRBJ1-1; D is undetermined. In germline, CDR1 is DFQATT, CDR2 SNEGSKA (reference sequence). This CDR3 is 11 amino acids long. V dropped 7 bases and J dropped 7 bases, with 13 bases sitting between them. The CDR3 coding sequence is TGCAGTGTTCGTCTTCGGGGTGAAGCTTTCTTT. This gives the protein CSVRLRGEAFF.

Concerning this clone: A clone one base away is much larger, so this may be a read error. The V call is TRBV3-1, the J call TRBJ1-3; no firm D call. The length of the CDR3 is 13 residues. Germline CDR1 is LGHDT and CDR2 is YNNKEL (reference sequence). The CDR3 DNA reads TGTGCCAGCAGAGGACCTCCGGGGAACACCATGTATTTT. Translation: CASRGPPGNTMYF. Drawing the rest from reference TRBV3-1 and TRBJ1-3, the complete variable domain is DTAVSQTPKYLVTQMGNDKSIKCEQNLGHDTMYWYKQDSKKFLKIMFSYNNKELIINETVPNRFSPKSPDKAHLNLHINSLELGDSAVYFCASRGPPGNTMYFGEGSWLTVV.

V is TRBV20-1 and J is TRBJ2-7; 8 bases are shared with TRBD2. Unmatched junction bases numbered 12, after V lost 3 bases and J lost 2 bases. Germline values: CDR1 DFQATT, CDR2 SNEGSKA (reference sequence). This CDR3 comprises 16 residues. In DNA form, the CDR3 reads TGCAGTGCTAGTCCAACCCGGGGGGGCCCAGCCTACGAGCAGTACTTC. It is translated as CSASPTRGGPAYEQYF.

This clone was picked up many times. The rearrangement uses TRBV7-2 and TRBJ2-1; weak D call: TRBD2 (6 bases). The CDR3 consists of 15 residues. V shed 5 bases and J shed 0 bases, with 11 bases lying between them. CDR1 and CDR2 from the germline V gene are SGHTA and FQGNSA. The CDR3, as DNA: TGTGCCAGCAGCCCGGTCGGGAGCTCCTACAATGAGCAGTTCTTC. Translated: CASSPVGSSYNEQFF.

The sample holds many counts of this clone. The chain combines TRBV27 with TRBJ2-7, with D possibly being TRBD1 or TRBD2 (5 bases each). CDR1 is MNHEY and CDR2 is SMNVEV in the germline V gene (reference sequence). CDR3 length equals 16 residues. V lost 5 bases to trimming and J lost 2 bases, with 19 bases between them. The CDR3 is CASSPLWMGDPYEQYF. The CDR3 bases are TGTGCCAGCAGTCCCCTCTGGATGGGGGACCCCTACGAGCAGTACTTC.

This sequence joins TRBV10-3 and TRBJ1-2, with 7 nucleotides matching TRBD1. Trimming took 4 bases from V and 5 from J; bases not matched to a gene: 13. The CDR3 consists of 16 residues. CDR1 and CDR2 (germline): ENHRY, SYGVKD. In DNA form, the CDR3 reads TGTGCCATCAGTGCTCGGACAGGCTCCTATGTATATGGCTACACCTTC. This translates into CAISARTGSYVYGYTF.

There are many counts of this clone. The chain employs TRBV20-1 and TRBJ2-1, with 12 bases that match TRBD2. V was clipped by 6 bases and J by 3 bases; unmatched bases: 9. The CDR3 sequence is 16 residues long. Germline lookup yields CDR1 DFQATT and CDR2 SNEGSKA (reference sequence). CDR3 nucleotides: TGCAGTGCAAACCATCTAGCGGGAGGGTACTACAATGAGCAGTTCTTC. The encoded protein is CSANHLAGGYYNEQFF.

In this sample, this clone turned up many times. For the CDR3, the DNA is TGCAGTGCTAGGAGGGGGGCTGCAGATACGCAGTATTTT. Translated, it gives CSARRGAADTQYF. This rearrangement joins TRBV20-1 to TRBJ2-3; D assignment may be TRBD1 or TRBD2 (6 bases each). This CDR3 region has 13 residues. V was pared by 3 bases and J by 4 bases, with 11 bases between. The germline V gene encodes CDR1 DFQATT and CDR2 SNEGSKA (reference sequence).

As for this clone: An end of the junction does not agree with germline; a read error may underlie this. The gene calls are TRBV20-1 and TRBJ1-2; no reliable D call. CDR1 is DFQATT and CDR2 is SNEGSKA in the germline V gene (reference sequence). The CDR3 length is 14 residues. The CDR3 DNA is TGCAGTCCTACCCCGAGCGGGCGAAACTATGGCAACACCTTC. Its protein product is CSPTPSGRNYGNTF.